The next 31 T cell receptor beta chains were all read from a single sample in a study of blood T cell repertoires in COVID-19. TCRdb's table, derived via immunoSEQ multiplex PCR, lists solely in-frame clones and lacks some. The repertoire holds more than 110,000 clones, with roughly 82% as singletons. The material sequenced was peripheral blood. The receptor source for this set is an elderly man with acute or convalescent COVID-19.

The chain recombines TRBV28 with TRBJ1-3; TRBD1 is a possible D gene (5 bases). Germline loops: CDR1 MDHEN, CDR2 SYDVKM. The ends were cut back, 7 bases at V and 4 bases at J, with 11 bases in the middle. This CDR3 is built from 13 residues. CDR3 DNA: TGTGCCAGCACCTTGACAGCAGGAAACACCATATATTTT. Its translation is CASTLTAGNTIYF. The variable domain in full, with the rest retrieved from reference TRBV28 and TRBJ1-3, is DVKVTQSSRYLVKRTGEKVFLECVQDMDHENMFWYRQDPGLGLRLIYFSYDVKMKEKGDIPEGYSVSREKKERFSLILESASTNQTSMYLCASTLTAGNTIYFGEGSWLTVV.

V and J are TRBV19 and TRBJ1-5; D not resolved. The V gene's germline CDR1 is LNHDA and CDR2 SQIVND (reference sequence). V lost 7 bases to trimming and J lost 2 bases, with 15 bases between them. This CDR3 is 15 amino acids long. The DNA of the CDR3 is TGTGCCAGTAACCTCCGGTACGCTGGCAATCAGCCCCAGCATTTT. Its translation is CASNLRYAGNQPQHF.

The chain recombines TRBV11-3 with TRBJ2-3; 11 bases line up with TRBD2. V lost 3 bases and J lost 1; bases outside the gene matches: 3. The CDR3 is 16 residues long. Germline CDR1 and CDR2: SGHNT and YENEEA. CDR3 sequence reads: CASSFSSGGGTDTQYF. The CDR3 bases are TGTGCCAGCAGCTTCAGTAGCGGGGGGGGCACAGATACGCAGTATTTT.

The J gene is TRBJ2-7, the V gene TRBV3-1 (or the pseudogene TRBV3-2), with 7 bases identical to TRBD2. Losses at the gene ends were 1 base for V and 2 bases for J; bases not matched to a gene: 2. This CDR3 contains 14 residues. Germline V CDR1 and CDR2: LGHDT, YNNKEL (reference sequence). This CDR3 reads CASSQGGGTYEQYF. The CDR3 DNA reads TGTGCCAGCAGCCAAGGGGGGGGTACCTACGAGCAGTACTTC.

The chain joins TRBV6-2 or TRBV6-3 to TRBJ1-2; TRBD1 agrees at 9 bases. The CDR3 runs 17 residues. V was clipped by 4 bases and J by 6 bases; unmatched bases: 15. Germline lookup yields CDR1 MNHEY and CDR2 SVGEGT. Here the CDR3 reads CASSFARMPQGANGYTF. As DNA, the CDR3 is TGTGCCAGCAGTTTCGCGAGAATGCCACAGGGGGCAAATGGCTACACCTTC.

The V call is TRBV18, the J call TRBJ1-6, with D possibly being TRBD1 (5 bases). CDR3 length equals 15 residues. V was clipped by 1 base and J by 6 bases, with 10 bases between them. Germline lookup yields CDR1 KGHSH and CDR2 LQKENI. Here the CDR3 DNA reads TGTGCCAGCTCACCACTCAGGGATGGTAATTCACCCCTCCACTTT. It yields the protein CASSPLRDGNSPLHF.

This clone has only a few counts. V usage is TRBV14 and J usage is TRBJ1-1, with unresolved D. The CDR3 is 14 amino acids. The V and J ends lost 0 bases and 0 bases respectively, with 5 bases between them. Germline V CDR1 and CDR2: SGHDN, FVKESK. CDR3 sequence (DNA): TGTGCCAGCAGCCAAGATCCGGTGAACACTGAAGCTTTCTTT. Its translation: CASSQDPVNTEAFF.

V gene TRBV28 combines with J gene TRBJ2-5; D unclear. This CDR3 spans 15 amino acids. Germline lookup yields CDR1 MDHEN and CDR2 SYDVKM. V dropped 3 bases and J dropped 4 bases, with 15 bases sitting between them. Written as DNA, the CDR3 is TGTGCCAGCAGTTTGGGTCGCGGTCCGGGAGAGACCCAGTACTTC. Protein: CASSLGRGPGETQYF.

This rearrangement joins TRBV28 to TRBJ2-2; D is possibly TRBD2 (6 bases). Per germline, CDR1 MDHEN and CDR2 SYDVKM. The CDR3 contains 16 residues. Trimming removed 7 bases from V and 0 bases from J, with 15 bases in between. CDR3 sequence: CASISGGLANTGELFF. In nucleotides, the CDR3 is TGTGCCAGCATAAGTGGGGGACTGGCGAACACCGGGGAGCTGTTTTTT.

The rearrangement joins TRBV7-2 to TRBJ2-1, with a tentative D call TRBD2 (6 bases). This CDR3 comprises 15 residues. Trimming took 1 base from V and 2 from J, leaving 9 bases between them. The V gene's germline CDR1 is SGHTA and CDR2 FQGNSA. The chain's CDR3 is CASSLEASAYNEQFF. The CDR3 DNA follows: TGTGCCAGCAGCTTAGAAGCTAGCGCCTACAATGAGCAGTTCTTC. Drawing the rest from reference TRBV7-2 and TRBJ2-1, the complete variable domain is GAGVSQSPSNKVTEKGKDVELRCDPISGHTALYWYRQSLGQGLEFLIYFQGNSAPDKSGLPSDRFSAERTGGSVSTLTIQRTQQEDSAVYLCASSLEASAYNEQFFGPGTRLTVL.

J is TRBJ2-3 and V is TRBV10-2, with 9 bases fitting TRBD2. The V gene end was trimmed by 3 bases and the J gene end by 9 bases; junction bases not matched to a gene: 10. Germline CDR1 reads WSHSY; CDR2 reads SAAADI. The CDR3 loop spans 15 amino acids. CDR3 in DNA: TGCGCCAGCAGTGAAGTAGCGGGGGCCCCGGGGACGCAGTATTTT. Translation gives CASSEVAGAPGTQYF.

The chain joins TRBV5-5 to TRBJ1-4, with unresolved D. This CDR3 comprises 13 residues. The ends were cut back, 1 base at V and 7 bases at J, with 8 bases in the middle. CDR1 and CDR2 (germline): SGHKS, YYEKEE (reference sequence). The CDR3 reads CASSLSSGEKLFF. In DNA, the CDR3 is TGTGCCAGCAGCTTGTCTAGTGGTGAAAAACTGTTTTTT.

This chain joins TRBV6-4 and TRBJ2-1; 10 bases are shared with TRBD2. The CDR3 covers 13 residues. Germline V gives CDR1 MRHNA, CDR2 SNTAGT. Unmatched junction bases numbered 8, after V lost 4 bases and J lost 14 bases. The CDR3 DNA reads as TGTGCCAGCAGTGCAAAGGAAGCGGGGGGGAAGTTCTTC. Its translation: CASSAKEAGGKFF.

This chain uses TRBV27 with TRBJ1-5; the D is unclear. The V end was cut by 2 bases, the J end by 1 base, with 9 bases between. The CDR3 extends over 15 amino acids. From germline, CDR1 is MNHEY and CDR2 SMNVEV (reference sequence). Here the CDR3 DNA reads TGTGCCAGCAGTTTACGGCGCGGCAGCAATCAGCCCCAGCATTTT. Translating gives CASSLRRGSNQPQHF.

This clone was seen once. The gene calls are TRBV6-5 and TRBJ1-6; D uncertain. In germline, CDR1 is MNHEY, CDR2 SVGAGI. The CDR3 runs 12 residues. The V and J ends lost 8 bases and 9 bases respectively, with 11 bases between them. This CDR3 reads CASSTSSSPLHF. CDR3 coding DNA: TGTGCCAGCTCCACTAGCAGTTCACCCCTCCACTTT.

CDR3 loop: CATAGYSNQPQHF. CDR3 sequence (DNA): TGTGCCACCGCAGGGTATAGCAATCAGCCCCAGCATTTT. The rearrangement joins TRBV19 to TRBJ1-5, with D possibly TRBD1 on 5 matching bases. Trimming removed 10 bases at V and 0 bases at J, with 10 bases between. This CDR3 is built from 13 residues. Germline V gene lookup returns CDR1 LNHDA and CDR2 SQIVND (reference sequence).

J is TRBJ2-4 and V is TRBV18; 9 bases map to TRBD1. Germline CDR1 KGHSH, CDR2 LQKENI. V lost 3 bases, J lost 7 bases, and 7 bases stayed unmatched. The CDR3 is 15 amino acids. CDR3 loop: CASSPSLGQGNIQYF. In DNA, the CDR3 is TGTGCCAGCTCACCTTCCCTCGGACAGGGGAACATTCAGTACTTC.

A few counts support this clone. The genes are TRBV5-1 and TRBJ2-1, with TRBD2 matching 7 bases. The germline gives CDR1 SGHRS, CDR2 YFSETQ. The ends lost 4 bases at V and 8 bases at J; junction bases unmatched: 12. CDR3 size: 15 residues. The CDR3 nucleotides are TGCGCCAGCAGCGCATCCGGGACTACTCGTGATGAGCAGTTCTTC. It encodes CASSASGTTRDEQFF.

The V and J genes are TRBV7-3 and TRBJ1-1; no clear D. The CDR3 has 13 amino acids. V was trimmed by 5 bases and J by 1 base, leaving 8 bases between them. CDR1 and CDR2 (germline): SGHTA, FQGTGA. The CDR3 loop reads CASSIQRNTEAFF. As DNA, the CDR3 is TGTGCCAGCAGCATACAGAGGAACACTGAAGCTTTCTTT.

This clone was seen more than once but under ten times. The chain couples TRBV5-1 to TRBJ2-1; 8 bases align to TRBD1. CDR3 length: 19 amino acids. Germline lookup yields CDR1 SGHRS and CDR2 YFSETQ. The trim removed 1 base at V and 4 bases at J, leaving 16 bases unmatched. CDR3 in DNA: TGCGCCAGCAGCTTGAATGGGTTGGTTTCAGGGGGCCTTTACAATGAGCAGTTCTTC. This sequence encodes CASSLNGLVSGGLYNEQFF.

The chain recombines TRBV28 with TRBJ1-2, with D possibly TRBD1 on 6 matching bases. Germline loops: CDR1 MDHEN, CDR2 SYDVKM. The CDR3 is made up of 14 amino acids. V was pared by 3 bases and J by 1 base, with 9 bases between. CDR3 loop: CASSLWGLNYGYTF. The CDR3 DNA sequence: TGTGCCAGCAGTTTGTGGGGGCTTAACTATGGCTACACCTTC.

J is TRBJ1-4 and V is TRBV28; the D is unclear. Deletions cut 5 bases from V and 2 bases from J, with 9 bases between. The CDR3 has 14 amino acids. Germline CDR1 MDHEN, CDR2 SYDVKM. CDR3 sequence: CASSKLETNEKLFF. As DNA, the CDR3 is TGTGCCAGCAGTAAACTGGAGACTAATGAAAAACTGTTTTTT.

This clone was recorded once. The chain carries TRBV3-1 (or the pseudogene TRBV3-2) and TRBJ2-1; 9 bases fit TRBD1. After removal of 4 bases from V and 7 bases from J, the junction contained 5 bases not matched to a gene. The CDR3 is 14 amino acids. CDR1 and CDR2 from the germline V gene are LGHDT and YNNKEL (reference sequence). CDR3 coding DNA: TGTGCCAGCAGCCCACGGACAGGGGATAATGAGCAGTTCTTC. Protein product: CASSPRTGDNEQFF.

This chain connects TRBV5-1 to TRBJ2-3; 8 bases agree with TRBD2. Trimming cost V 7 bases and J 4 bases; bases outside gene matches: 8. This CDR3 is built from 14 residues. Germline V gene data show CDR1 as SGHRS and CDR2 as YFSETQ. The CDR3 DNA sequence: TGCGCCAGCCTTAGCGGGAACGCACCAGATACGCAGTATTTT. Protein sequence: CASLSGNAPDTQYF.

This clone has only one observation. The rearrangement joins TRBV6-5 to TRBJ1-6; no clear D. Germline lookup yields CDR1 MNHEY and CDR2 SVGAGI. V was pared by 7 bases and J by 12 bases, with 13 bases between. This CDR3 has 12 residues. CDR3 DNA: TGTGCCAGCACCAACGTCAGAGGACCCCTCCACTTT. This codes for CASTNVRGPLHF.

The chain carries TRBV19 and TRBJ2-2, with TRBD1 identical over 7 bases. The CDR3 has 16 amino acids. Germline CDR1 LNHDA, CDR2 SQIVND (reference sequence). J lost 0 bases, V lost 4 bases, and 5 bases had no gene match. The CDR3 bases are TGTGCCAGTAGTACTTCAGGGGGTTCGAACACCGGGGAGCTGTTTTTT. Amino acids: CASSTSGGSNTGELFF.

At least ten counts were recorded for this clone. The CDR3 reads CASSWTGDEQYF. The CDR3 DNA sequence: TGTGCCAGCAGTTGGACAGGGGACGAGCAGTACTTC. This chain connects TRBV6-6 to TRBJ2-7; 9 positions agree with TRBD1. Looked up from germline, CDR1 is MNHNY and CDR2 is SVGAGI (reference sequence). J lost 5 bases, V lost 4 bases, and 0 bases had no gene match. The CDR3 runs 12 residues.

This chain links TRBV6-5 with TRBJ2-5, with a possible D match to TRBD2 (7 bases). This CDR3 comprises 15 residues. Germline V gene data show CDR1 as MNHEY and CDR2 as SVGAGI. Trimming removed 1 base from V and 7 bases from J, with 16 bases in between. CDR3 in DNA: TGTGCCAGCAGTTACTTTCGGGGGGCGATTGGGACCCAGTACTTC. Protein sequence: CASSYFRGAIGTQYF.

This chain joins TRBV27 and TRBJ2-3; TRBD2 is a possible D gene (6 bases). The CDR3 contains 16 residues. The germline V and J ends were trimmed by 5 bases and 2 bases, with 17 bases remaining between them. The V gene's germline CDR1 is MNHEY and CDR2 SMNVEV (reference sequence). The CDR3 DNA reads TGTGCCAGCAGTCCGCGGGACGGTTTAACCACAGATACGCAGTATTTT. Its protein is CASSPRDGLTTDTQYF.

The chain carries TRBV6-2 or TRBV6-3 and TRBJ2-5, with 15 positions matching TRBD2. V was pared by 5 bases and J by 2 bases, with 12 bases of the junction left unmatched. The CDR3 runs 19 residues. The germline gives CDR1 MNHEY, CDR2 SVGEGT. For the CDR3, the DNA is TGTGCCAGCAGTGGGACCGGGACTAGCGGGGGGCTTAGACAAGAGACCCAGTACTTC. It codes for CASSGTGTSGGLRQETQYF.

The chain uses TRBV7-2 and TRBJ2-3; TRBD2 matches 10 bases. The length of the CDR3 is 18 residues. With V trimmed by 6 bases and J by 4 bases, 16 bases remained unmatched. Germline V gene data show CDR1 as SGHTA and CDR2 as FQGNSA. The CDR3 sequence is CASRGSGGPPFDPDTQYF. CDR3 DNA: TGTGCCAGCAGGGGTAGCGGGGGGCCGCCATTCGATCCAGATACGCAGTATTTT.